Below, 15 T cell receptor beta chains from the same sample are listed, as sequenced in a study of vaccination effects on CD4 cells after COVID-19. For these receptors, no antigen is known. The data were produced by immunoSEQ multiplex PCR, yet TCRdb's version contains in-frame clones alone and is incomplete. The sample includes about 34,000 clones, 75% of them seen just once. CD4+ T cell isolation took place after approximately 11 days of culture. According to PCR results, the person was infected with SARS-CoV-2 between March and December 2020. All participants had two doses of either the BNT162b2 or mRNA-1273 vaccine. Sample: CD4+ T cells from PBMCs cultured without peptide, taken after COVID-19 vaccination. The receptors derive from a human donor who had a prior SARS-CoV-2 infection.

The rearrangement uses TRBV19 and TRBJ2-3; TRBD1 aligns across 7 bases. In germline, CDR1 is LNHDA, CDR2 SQIVND (reference sequence). CDR3 length: 14 residues. The J segment lost 6 bases and the V segment lost 5 bases, leaving 8 bases of the junction unmatched. The CDR3 DNA reads TGTGCCAGTAGTCCGACAGGGTTGGGCGATACGCAGTATTTT. Translated, it gives CASSPTGLGDTQYF.

V usage is TRBV6-5 and J usage is TRBJ1-1; 9 nucleotides agree with TRBD1. V shed 4 bases and J 0 bases; nucleotides not matched to a gene: 3. This CDR3 comprises 15 residues. Germline CDR1 is MNHEY and CDR2 is SVGAGI. The CDR3 DNA reads TGTGCCAGCAGTTCCTGGGACAGGGTGAACACTGAAGCTTTCTTT. Amino acid sequence: CASSSWDRVNTEAFF.

This rearrangement joins TRBV13 to TRBJ1-6; 11 nucleotides line up with TRBD1. The V gene's germline CDR1 is PRHDT and CDR2 FYEKMQ (reference sequence). Trimming removed 1 base from V and 10 bases from J; junction bases left unmatched: 6. This CDR3 is built from 16 residues. The CDR3 region is CASSLVDRGRRSPLHF. The CDR3, as DNA: TGTGCCAGCAGCTTAGTGGACAGGGGGCGGAGGTCACCCCTCCACTTT.

The chain links TRBV5-5 to TRBJ2-3, with D unresolved. Germline V gives CDR1 SGHKS, CDR2 YYEKEE (reference sequence). This CDR3 comprises 14 residues. The V end was cut by 0 bases, the J end by 0 bases, with 5 bases between. CDR3 in amino acids: CASSLDPSTDTQYF. The CDR3 DNA is TGTGCCAGCAGCTTGGACCCTAGCACAGATACGCAGTATTTT. The whole variable domain, filled in from reference TRBV5-5 and TRBJ2-3, reads DAGVTQSPTHLIKTRGQQVTLRCSPISGHKSVSWYQQVLGQGPQFIFQYYEKEERGRGNFPDRFSARQFPNYSSELNVNALLLGDSALYLCASSLDPSTDTQYFGPGTRLTVL.

The chain recombines TRBV19 with TRBJ1-1; D not certain. CDR3 length: 13 amino acids. Germline V lookup: CDR1 LNHDA, CDR2 SQIVND (reference sequence). Trimming pared 4 bases from V and 0 bases from J, leaving 6 bases between. The CDR3, as DNA: TGTGCCAGTAGTACAGTTCTGAACACTGAAGCTTTCTTT. This codes for CASSTVLNTEAFF.

Only a few counts were recorded for this clone. DNA for the CDR3: TGTGCCAGCAGTTACGGACTAGCGGGGGATCTGCAGTACTTC. Translated: CASSYGLAGDLQYF. This sequence joins TRBV6-6 and TRBJ2-7, with 13 nucleotides matching TRBD2. Looked up from germline, CDR1 is MNHNY and CDR2 is SVGAGI (reference sequence). With V trimmed by 2 bases and J by 9 bases, 4 bases remained unmatched. The CDR3 spans 14 residues.

This clone appeared a single time. V usage is TRBV5-1 and J usage is TRBJ1-1, with 10 bases that match TRBD1. Germline CDR1 SGHRS, CDR2 YFSETQ. The CDR3 covers 15 residues. V trimming: 4 bases; J trimming: 7 bases; junction bases outside the gene matches: 10. The CDR3 DNA follows: TGCGCCAGCAGCCGAGGACAGGGGGGAGGAGGTGAAGCTTTCTTT. Translated: CASSRGQGGGGEAFF.

The V call is TRBV13, the J call TRBJ2-7, with 7 bases fitting TRBD1. The CDR3 totals 15 residues. Germline CDR1 reads PRHDT; CDR2 reads FYEKMQ (reference sequence). The trim removed 4 bases at V and 0 bases at J, leaving 6 bases unmatched. The DNA of the CDR3 is TGTGCCAGCAGCTCCCGGACAGGCTTCTCCTACGAGCAGTACTTC. It specifies CASSSRTGFSYEQYF.

This chain uses TRBV19 with TRBJ1-5, with D perhaps TRBD1 (5 bases). CDR3 length: 16 amino acids. V lost 6 bases, J lost 8 bases, and 23 bases lay in between. In germline, CDR1 is LNHDA, CDR2 SQIVND (reference sequence). CDR3: CASRQVGWRGGEPQHF. The CDR3 region has the DNA TGTGCCAGTAGGCAAGTGGGGTGGAGGGGCGGCGAGCCCCAGCATTTT.

The rearrangement uses TRBV10-3 and TRBJ2-1, with 10 bases fitting TRBD1. The CDR3 has 15 residues. The germline CDR1 and CDR2 sequences are ENHRY and SYGVKD. The trim removed 6 bases at V and 8 bases at J, leaving 10 bases unmatched. DNA of the CDR3: TGTGCCATCAGCTTCGGACAGGGGGATGAAGATGAGCAGTTCTTC. This codes for CAISFGQGDEDEQFF.

CDR3 residues: CASSDTAYDTRRNYGYTF. The CDR3, as DNA: TGTGCCAGCAGTGACACTGCCTATGACACGCGGAGGAACTATGGCTACACCTTC. The gene calls are TRBV6-1 and TRBJ1-2, with no clear D. Per the germline V gene, CDR1 is MNHNS and CDR2 is SASEGT. This CDR3 is 18 amino acids long. The germline V and J ends were trimmed by 3 bases and 2 bases, with 22 bases remaining between them.

V and J are TRBV5-6 and TRBJ2-6; 8 bases align to TRBD1. J was trimmed by 0 bases and V by 7 bases; bases with no gene match: 3. Germline V gene data show CDR1 as SGHDT and CDR2 as YYEEEE. This CDR3 contains 15 residues. This CDR3 reads CASDRGISGANVLTF. The CDR3 nucleotides are TGTGCCAGCGACAGGGGAATCTCTGGGGCCAACGTCCTGACTTTC.

This sequence joins TRBV2 and TRBJ2-4; TRBD1 matches at 7 bases. V lost 10 bases to trimming and J lost 0 bases; unmatched junction nucleotides: 3. The CDR3 contains 13 residues. Germline CDR1 SNHLY, CDR2 FYNNEI. CDR3 bases: TGTGCCACAACAGGGGTAGCCAAAAACATTCAGTACTTC. Amino acids: CATTGVAKNIQYF.

The J gene is TRBJ1-6, the V gene TRBV15; 9 nucleotides agree with TRBD1. V gave up 4 bases and J gave up 9 bases; unmatched junction bases: 1. Germline CDR1 is LNHNV and CDR2 is YYDKDF (reference sequence). The CDR3 loop spans 13 amino acids. The CDR3 region is CATSTDRGSPLHF. The CDR3 DNA reads TGTGCCACCAGCACGGACAGGGGTTCACCCCTCCACTTT.

This sequence joins TRBV5-5 and TRBJ2-2; no clear D. The CDR3 is 15 amino acids. In germline, CDR1 is SGHKS, CDR2 YYEKEE (reference sequence). The V gene lost 2 bases and the J gene lost 0 bases, with 8 bases spanning the gap. CDR3 DNA sequence: TGTGCCAGCAGCTTTGGACGAACGAACACCGGGGAGCTGTTTTTT. Amino acids: CASSFGRTNTGELFF.